This note documents a single T cell receptor (beta chain) sequence. The antigen remains unidentified. Other DNA sequences within the sample encode an identical CDR3. The germline V gene encodes CDR1 MNHEY and CDR2 SMNVEV (reference sequence). V was pared by 2 bases and J by 1 base, with 6 bases between. This CDR3 comprises 14 residues. This record comes from a study of memory CD4+ T cells and cytomegalovirus serostatus. Overall study findings and caveats: CD4+ memory repertoires contained about two fifths of the 164 reported CMV TCRbeta sequences.

The sort gate was single viable CD3+CD4+CD8-CD45RO+ cells for memory CD4+ T cells. Donors' CMV status reflects serum IgG against pp150, pp28, p38, p52. TCRdb's table, derived via immunoSEQ multiplex PCR, lists solely in-frame clones and lacks some. This sample has around 88,000 clones, with about 80% found just once. The receptor was isolated from an adult in good health and CMV-seropositive. V gene TRBV27 combines with J gene TRBJ1-5; D call uncertain. Sample: memory CD4+ T cells from blood. DNA of the CDR3: TGTGCCAGCAGTTTAGGGTGGAGCAATCAGCCCCAGCATTTT. It codes for CASSLGWSNQPQHF.